Here is one T cell receptor beta chain with its context. The antigen is unknown. V dropped 4 bases and J dropped 10 bases, with 21 bases sitting between them. CDR3 size: 15 residues. The germline gives CDR1 MDHEN, CDR2 SYDVKM. The data belong to a study of human T cells and chemical hapten exposure. TCRdb processed the RACE reads anew with MiXCR; each CDR3 protein has one entry. Among a few hundred thousand distinct CDR3 sequences listed, around 6% were seen once. The time point: patch test 2, 6 weeks after DPC sensitization. As for treatment: therapeutic diphenylcyclopropenone sensitization with weekly scalp DPC. Study-level points and caveats: Those TCRs sitting above 1 in 1000 frequency stayed the same with DPC sensitization.

The sequenced sample was whole blood, obtained in connection with sensitization to the hapten diphenylcyclopropenone (DPC). The gene calls are TRBV28 and TRBJ2-3; D possibly corresponds to TRBD1 (5 bases). This clonotype was sampled from a woman younger than 35 with alopecia areata. Some clones in this sample may be carry-over from other donors' samples. In DNA, the CDR3 is TGTGCCAGCAGTTCCCCCAGGGTAGCAGCCTTAGCGCAGTATTTT. Protein: CASSSPRVAALAQYF.